Below are 7 T cell receptor beta chains sequenced from a single sample in a study of cytomegalovirus exposure and HLA in healthy donors. It was with 60 Vbeta and 13 Jbeta primers that the PCR ran. Repertoires were generated with immunoSEQ multiplex PCR, while TCRdb's copy carries only in-frame clones and drops some. The data hold about 120,000 clones, with 9% to 10% observed a single time. Sequencing input: PBMCs. Source of these receptors: a man between 25 and 39 years old in good health and CMV-seronegative.

This clone was recorded a few times. CDR3 bases: TGTGCCAGCTCCTCCTCTTTGGGACAGGGGGATGGCGAGCAGTACTTC. It is translated as CASSSSLGQGDGEQYF. The chain has TRBV18 and TRBJ2-7; 11 nucleotides line up with TRBD1. V lost 6 bases to trimming and J lost 6 bases; unmatched junction nucleotides: 13. This CDR3 spans 16 amino acids. Germline V lookup: CDR1 KGHSH, CDR2 LQKENI.

V and J are TRBV27 and TRBJ1-4; D remains ambiguous. The CDR3 loop spans 11 amino acids. The V end was cut by 6 bases, the J end by 8 bases, with 7 bases between. Germline V CDR1 and CDR2: MNHEY, SMNVEV (reference sequence). The CDR3 DNA reads as TGTGCCAGCAGCCGCGGGGAAAAACTGTTTTTT. It codes for CASSRGEKLFF.

This chain uses TRBV2 with TRBJ2-7, with D perhaps matching TRBD1 (5 bases). The CDR3 is 14 amino acids. Trimming pared 6 bases from V and 6 bases from J, leaving 18 bases between. Germline V gives CDR1 SNHLY, CDR2 FYNNEI. This chain's CDR3 is CASRDTGPPGEQYF. The CDR3 bases are TGTGCCAGCAGGGATACAGGTCCCCCCGGCGAGCAGTACTTC.

The chain links TRBV21-1 to TRBJ2-2; no check of the table's D call, TRBD2, against the DNA was made. TRBV21-1 constitutes a pseudogene. The CDR3 totals 16 residues. The CDR3 loop reads CASSTSGRRHTGELFF. The DNA of the CDR3 is TGTGCCAGCAGCACGAGCGGGAGACGGCACACCGGGGAGCTGTTTTTT.

A few counts support this clone. V usage is TRBV28 and J usage is TRBJ1-2; 7 bases map to TRBD1. The CDR3 loop spans 15 amino acids. From germline, CDR1 is MDHEN and CDR2 SYDVKM. The V gene end was trimmed by 9 bases and the J gene end by 7 bases; junction bases not matched to a gene: 17. The CDR3 sequence: CASKLTGTNRGGYTF. The CDR3 DNA reads TGTGCCAGTAAACTTACCGGGACAAACAGGGGTGGCTACACCTTC.

This chain links TRBV10-3 with TRBJ2-6; no firm D call. This CDR3 contains 13 residues. V lost 2 bases, J lost 4 bases, and 3 bases lay in between. CDR1 ENHRY and CDR2 SYGVKD come from the germline V gene. The CDR3 here is CAISETGANVLTF. CDR3 coding DNA: TGTGCCATCAGTGAGACAGGGGCCAACGTCCTGACTTTC.

This clone occurred a few times. The rearrangement joins TRBV27 to TRBJ1-1; 10 nucleotides match TRBD1. The V segment lost 3 bases and the J segment 5 bases; nucleotides outside the gene matches: 6. The CDR3 has 15 amino acids. CDR1 MNHEY and CDR2 SMNVEV come from the germline V gene (reference sequence). For the CDR3, the DNA is TGTGCCAGCAGTTTCGACAGGGGGCGATGGACTGAAGCTTTCTTT. Amino acid sequence: CASSFDRGRWTEAFF.